This is a list of T cell receptor beta chains from one sample in a study of OX40 agonist ivuxolimab in advanced cancers. Clones were read by immunoSEQ multiplex PCR, and TCRdb kept only the in-frame ones, dropping some. In the table there are 50,000 to 60,000 clones, 86% of which are singletons. The material was CD4+ or CD8+ T cells sorted from blood, obtained in a trial of the OX40 agonist ivuxolimab. These receptors all come from an adult with an advanced solid tumor such as melanoma, head and neck, liver or kidney cancer. Each CDR3 is given with its conserved first and last residue.

j_call v_call cdr3_aa
TRBJ2-3 TRBV5-4 CASSLESSGGDTQYF
TRBJ1-4 TRBV27 CASSFPGAKLFF
TRBJ2-3 TRBV29-1 CSVYQGQSQYF
TRBJ1-1 TRBV5-1 CASSLGQGTTEAFF
TRBJ2-1 TRBV9 CASSVEGSGQGAEQFF
TRBJ1-1 TRBV6-6 CASSYGQQTEAFF
TRBJ1-5 TRBV10-1 CASIRNHCGNQPQHF
TRBJ1-1 TRBV7-9 CASSPWTGLGNTEAFF
TRBJ2-2 TRBV5-1 CASQPHYTGELFF
TRBJ1-6 TRBV6-5 CASSYSPGENSPLHF
TRBJ1-2 TRBV5-1 CASTRDGNYGYTF
TRBJ1-3 TRBV4-2 CASSQRRGTDTIYF
TRBJ2-1 TRBV19 CASSTSLTRLLDEQFF
TRBJ2-1 TRBV27 CASRPVDNEQFF
TRBJ1-4 TRBV6-1 CASKLDRGREKLFF
TRBJ1-2 TRBV28 CASTFGHGNYGYTF
TRBJ1-5 TRBV6-6 CASSYGVNQPQHF
TRBJ1-5 TRBV27 CASSLTGPRNQPQHF
TRBJ2-3 TRBV7-2 CASSPGGATSTDTQYF
TRBJ2-7 TRBV7-9 CASSLSDREQYF
TRBJ2-2 TRBV7-9 CASSFDANTGELFF
TRBJ1-1 TRBV7-2 CASSFKGMGTEAFF